The next 27 T cell receptor beta chains were all read from a single sample in a study of early T cells in non-severe SARS-CoV-2 infection. One entry per CDR3 protein results from TCRdb running MiXCR on the 5' RACE reads. This repertoire shows about 77,000 distinct CDR3 sequences, around 16% found once; its top ten account for about 3%. The sample taken for sequencing was whole blood. Receptors were obtained from an adult who was a healthcare worker with PCR-confirmed SARS-CoV-2 infection or an uninfected control (not recorded which).

This chain uses TRBV28 with TRBJ1-1, with a tentative D call TRBD1 (5 bases). V lost 7 bases to trimming and J lost 4 bases, with 16 bases between them. From germline, CDR1 is MDHEN and CDR2 SYDVKM. This CDR3 spans 14 amino acids. The CDR3 bases are TGTGCCAGCAAGGACCGGGGCGCGGGCACTGAAGCTTTCTTT. Translated: CASKDRGAGTEAFF.

This clonotype has just a few counts. CDR3 loop: CASSGGISGNTIYF. As DNA, the CDR3 is TGTGCCAGCAGCGGGGGGATCTCTGGAAACACCATATATTTT. This sequence joins TRBV7-6 and TRBJ1-3, with D perhaps matching TRBD1 (5 bases). CDR3 length: 14 residues. The V end lost 5 bases, the J end lost 0 bases, and 8 bases lay between the germline ends. Germline V lookup: CDR1 SGHVS, CDR2 FNYEAQ.

This clonotype was detected only a few times. V is TRBV7-2 and J is TRBJ2-2; 10 positions agree with TRBD2. CDR1 is SGHTA and CDR2 is FQGNSA in the germline V gene. V was clipped by 5 bases and J by 5 bases; unmatched bases: 5. This CDR3 has 15 residues. CDR3 sequence: CASSVSGGMTGELFF. Written as DNA, the CDR3 is TGTGCCAGCAGCGTTAGCGGGGGGATGACCGGGGAGCTGTTTTTT.

This clonotype was counted at least ten times. The genes are TRBV27 and TRBJ2-7; 7 bases are a match to TRBD1. CDR1 and CDR2 (germline): MNHEY, SMNVEV (reference sequence). V lost 8 bases to trimming and J lost 3 bases; unmatched junction nucleotides: 13. CDR3 length: 15 residues. Here the CDR3 reads CASSISGTAIYEQYF. CDR3 coding DNA: TGTGCCAGCTCTATATCTGGGACAGCAATCTACGAGCAGTACTTC.

The chain has TRBV3-1 and TRBJ2-7; either TRBD1 or TRBD2 may supply D (5 bases each). The CDR3 has 17 amino acids. With 1 base removed from V and 7 bases from J, the gap between germline ends came to 23 bases. Per the germline V gene, CDR1 is LGHDT and CDR2 is YNNKEL (reference sequence). As DNA, the CDR3 is TGTGCCAGCAGCCAAGGGTCGCAGGGACGGAAATTACGAGAGCAGTACTTC. This encodes CASSQGSQGRKLREQYF.

CDR3 loop: CASSQDSVSAGWVEEKLFF. In DNA form, the CDR3 reads TGTGCCAGCAGCCAAGATTCGGTCAGCGCGGGTTGGGTGGAGGAAAAACTGTTTTTT. This chain uses TRBV3-1 with TRBJ1-4; D unresolved. The V gene's germline CDR1 is LGHDT and CDR2 YNNKEL (reference sequence). The CDR3 consists of 19 residues. Trimming left V 0 bases short and J 8 bases short, with 25 bases between.

This chain joins TRBV11-1 and TRBJ2-7, with no clear D. The CDR3 contains 14 residues. The germline gives CDR1 SGHAT, CDR2 FQDESV (reference sequence). V dropped 0 bases and J dropped 4 bases, with 10 bases sitting between them. The CDR3 DNA follows: TGTGCCAGCAGCTTAGCCGGAGAGACTTACGAGCAGTACTTC. Protein: CASSLAGETYEQYF. The whole variable domain, remainder taken from reference TRBV11-1 and TRBJ2-7, is EAEVAQSPRYKITEKSQAVAFWCDPISGHATLYWYRQILGQGPELLVQFQDESVVDDSQLPKDRFSAERLKGVDSTLKIQPAELGDSAMYLCASSLAGETYEQYFGPGTRLTVT.

This clonotype has a handful of counts. The chain combines TRBV10-1 with TRBJ1-2; D gene ambiguous. This CDR3 is built from 14 residues. V lost 5 bases and J 1 base, leaving 11 bases between the germline ends. In germline, CDR1 is WNHNN, CDR2 SYGVQD (reference sequence). CDR3 in amino acids: CASSRTAHNYGYTF. The CDR3 nucleotides read TGCGCCAGCAGTAGGACGGCCCATAACTATGGCTACACCTTC.

This clonotype was observed a single time. The chain has TRBV9 and TRBJ1-6, with 8 nucleotides matching TRBD1. This CDR3 contains 14 residues. Germline V gene data show CDR1 as SGDLS and CDR2 as YYNGEE. Trimming cost V 4 bases and J 10 bases; bases outside gene matches: 7. The CDR3 loop reads CASSLGQVKSPLHF. CDR3 in DNA: TGTGCCAGCAGCCTGGGACAGGTCAAATCACCCCTCCACTTT.

The V and J genes are TRBV19 and TRBJ2-7; D not certain. Trimming removed 5 bases from V and 0 bases from J, with 8 bases in between. The length of the CDR3 is 13 residues. Germline V CDR1 and CDR2: LNHDA, SQIVND (reference sequence). Here the CDR3 reads CASSLRLSYEQYF. The CDR3 bases are TGTGCCAGTAGTTTACGACTCTCCTACGAGCAGTACTTC.

The rearrangement joins TRBV5-1 to TRBJ2-1; D gene ambiguous. The CDR3 length is 14 residues. The V end lost 4 bases, the J end lost 7 bases, and 15 bases lay between the germline ends. Germline CDR1 and CDR2: SGHRS and YFSETQ. The CDR3 loop reads CASSPGQAGNEQFF. In DNA, the CDR3 is TGCGCCAGCAGCCCCGGGCAGGCCGGTAATGAGCAGTTCTTC.

This sequence joins TRBV15 and TRBJ2-5, with a weak D call TRBD2 (5 bases). V shed 5 bases and J shed 4 bases, with 11 bases lying between them. The CDR3 spans 13 residues. Germline V gives CDR1 LNHNV, CDR2 YYDKDF (reference sequence). CDR3 sequence reads: CATSRRGGETQYF. The DNA of the CDR3 is TGTGCCACCAGCCGGCGAGGAGGAGAGACCCAGTACTTC.

The chain uses TRBV9 and TRBJ2-7; perhaps TRBD2 as D (6 bases). This CDR3 region has 14 residues. Germline lookup yields CDR1 SGDLS and CDR2 YYNGEE. V lost 2 bases and J lost 2, with 11 bases in between. The CDR3 spells CASSVAGTTYEQYF. CDR3 sequence (DNA): TGTGCCAGCAGCGTCGCGGGAACCACCTACGAGCAGTACTTC. Looking up the rest from reference TRBV9 and TRBJ2-7 gives the full variable domain: DSGVTQTPKHLITATGQRVTLRCSPRSGDLSVYWYQQSLDQGLQFLIQYYNGEERAKGNILERFSAQQFPDLHSELNLSSLELGDSALYFCASSVAGTTYEQYFGPGTRLTVT.

The chain uses TRBV12-3 or TRBV12-4 and TRBJ2-2; unclear D gene. This CDR3 is 15 amino acids long. V was pared by 3 bases and J by 6 bases, with 14 bases between. The CDR3 bases are TGTGCCAGCAGTTTCTTCCTAGGATCGGCCGGGGAGCTGTTTTTT. It yields the protein CASSFFLGSAGELFF.

This clonotype turned up a few times. The chain uses TRBV6-5 and TRBJ1-5, with 8 bases lining up with TRBD1. V shed 6 bases and J 7 bases; nucleotides not matched to a gene: 5. The germline CDR1 and CDR2 sequences are MNHEY and SVGAGI. This CDR3 has 13 residues. The chain's CDR3 is CASSPGQAQPQHF. CDR3 bases: TGTGCCAGCAGCCCGGGACAGGCGCAGCCCCAGCATTTT.

This clonotype has only a few counts. V and J are TRBV12-5 and TRBJ2-3; 8 bases line up with TRBD2. The CDR3 spans 17 residues. The germline gives CDR1 LGHNT, CDR2 FRNRAP. The J segment lost 2 bases and the V segment lost 2 bases, leaving 9 bases of the junction unmatched. DNA for the CDR3: TGTGCTAGTGGTTTGCCAACTAGCGGAGCTTTCACAGATACGCAGTATTTT. This translates into CASGLPTSGAFTDTQYF.

This rearrangement joins TRBV10-3 to TRBJ2-1; TRBD1 is a possible D gene (6 bases). Trimming left V 2 bases short and J 4 bases short, with 9 bases between. The CDR3 contains 14 residues. CDR1 ENHRY and CDR2 SYGVKD come from the germline V gene. CDR3 sequence (DNA): TGTGCCATCAGTGAGGGCGACAGGTACAATGAGCAGTTCTTC. Translating gives CAISEGDRYNEQFF.

The gene calls are TRBV2 and TRBJ2-4, with TRBD1 matching 11 bases. CDR1 and CDR2 from the germline V gene are SNHLY and FYNNEI. The trim removed 1 base at V and 2 bases at J, leaving 10 bases unmatched. The length of the CDR3 is 19 residues. The CDR3 reads CASSEEGQGAKITKNIQYF. The DNA of the CDR3 is TGTGCCAGCAGTGAAGAAGGACAGGGGGCGAAGATAACCAAAAACATTCAGTACTTC.

This clonotype has a single count. The chain is built from TRBV14 and TRBJ2-7; tentative D call: TRBD2 (6 bases). The CDR3 runs 15 residues. In germline, CDR1 is SGHDN, CDR2 FVKESK. Trimming left V 1 base short and J 3 bases short, with 13 bases between. The CDR3, as DNA: TGTGCCAGCAGCCAAGTCGGCGGGGCGCGCTACGAGCAGTACTTC. This gives the protein CASSQVGGARYEQYF.

This clonotype was observed a few times. V and J are TRBV13 and TRBJ1-1; D remains ambiguous. Trimming pared 1 base from V and 3 bases from J, leaving 6 bases between. The CDR3 has 13 amino acids. CDR1 is PRHDT and CDR2 is FYEKMQ in the germline V gene (reference sequence). The CDR3 DNA follows: TGTGCCAGCAGCTTAGTGTCCTACACTGAAGCTTTCTTT. Amino acid sequence: CASSLVSYTEAFF.

V usage is TRBV7-6 and J usage is TRBJ2-2; 10 nucleotides align to TRBD2. Germline trimming cut 3 bases from V and 3 bases from J; bases unmatched to any gene: 13. CDR3 length equals 19 residues. Germline CDR1 is SGHVS and CDR2 is FNYEAQ. CDR3 amino acids: CASSLSVAGGPGDTGELFF. In DNA, the CDR3 is TGTGCCAGCAGCTTGTCGGTAGCGGGAGGCCCGGGGGACACCGGGGAGCTGTTTTTT.

A note on this clonotype: The junction departs from germline at one end; a sequencing error may be responsible. V usage is TRBV15 and J usage is TRBJ1-2; possible D gene TRBD1, 6 bases. The CDR3 is made up of 13 amino acids. Germline CDR1 reads LNHNV; CDR2 reads YYDKDF (reference sequence). CDR3 loop: CVTSTGGGGGYTF. In DNA, the CDR3 is TGTGTCACCAGCACGGGTGGCGGGGGCGGCTACACCTTC.

This clonotype was seen at least ten times. The J gene is TRBJ2-7, the V gene TRBV6-2 or TRBV6-3, with D possibly being TRBD2 (5 bases). Germline assignment: CDR1 MNHEY and CDR2 SVGEGT. This CDR3 spans 14 amino acids. Between the trimmed V and J ends, which lost 5 bases and 7 bases, there was a span of 18 bases. For the CDR3, the DNA is TGTGCCAGCAGTGACGGACTTAAAGGGCAAGAGCAGTACTTC. Its protein product is CASSDGLKGQEQYF.

The chain couples TRBV7-9 to TRBJ2-2; TRBD1 or TRBD2 may be the D gene (6 bases each). The length of the CDR3 is 16 residues. V lost 5 bases and J 2 bases, leaving 15 bases between the germline ends. CDR1 SEHNR and CDR2 FQNEAQ come from the germline V gene (reference sequence). The CDR3 loop is CASSHTGTRNTGELFF. In DNA, the CDR3 is TGTGCCAGCAGCCACACAGGGACTCGTAACACCGGGGAGCTGTTTTTT.

J is TRBJ2-3 and V is TRBV5-1; D perhaps matches TRBD1 (5 bases). Germline-derived CDR1 and CDR2 are SGHRS and YFSETQ. The CDR3 is made up of 14 amino acids. Trimming shortened V by 8 bases and J by 2 bases, and 15 bases separated the two germline ends. CDR3 nucleotides: TGCGCCAGTACTTTCAGACAGTACACAGATACGCAGTATTTT. Residues: CASTFRQYTDTQYF.

This clonotype was seen only a few times. The chain uses TRBV19 and TRBJ2-5; D is possibly TRBD2 (6 bases). The germline V gene encodes CDR1 LNHDA and CDR2 SQIVND (reference sequence). The CDR3 is made up of 11 amino acids. Trimming took off 10 bases at V and 5 bases at J, with 11 bases between the two ends. The CDR3, as DNA: TGTGCCACCCGACGGGGGGAGACCCAGTACTTC. This gives the protein CATRRGETQYF.

This clonotype appeared a few times. This chain connects TRBV6-5 to TRBJ1-3; TRBD1 is a possible D gene (5 bases). The CDR3 spans 16 residues. The germline V and J ends were trimmed by 0 bases and 2 bases, with 11 bases remaining between them. Germline loops: CDR1 MNHEY, CDR2 SVGAGI. The CDR3 DNA follows: TGTGCCAGCAGTTACTCGGCAGGGCCTGCTGGAAACACCATATATTTT. Encoded protein: CASSYSAGPAGNTIYF.